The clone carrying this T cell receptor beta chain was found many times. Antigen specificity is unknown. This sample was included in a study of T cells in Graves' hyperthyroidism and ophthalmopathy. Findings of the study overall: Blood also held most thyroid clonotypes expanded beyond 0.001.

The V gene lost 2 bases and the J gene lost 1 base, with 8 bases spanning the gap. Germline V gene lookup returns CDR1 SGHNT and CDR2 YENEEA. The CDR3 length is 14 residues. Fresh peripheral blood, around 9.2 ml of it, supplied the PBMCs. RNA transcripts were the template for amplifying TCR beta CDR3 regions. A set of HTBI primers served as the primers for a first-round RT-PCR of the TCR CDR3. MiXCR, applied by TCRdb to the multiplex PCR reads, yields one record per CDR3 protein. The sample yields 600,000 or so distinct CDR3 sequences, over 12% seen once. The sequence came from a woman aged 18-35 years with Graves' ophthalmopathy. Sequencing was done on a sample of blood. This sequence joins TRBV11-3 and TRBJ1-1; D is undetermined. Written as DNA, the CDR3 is TGTGCCAGCAGCTTATATTCCTCGAACACTGAAGCTTTCTTT. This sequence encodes CASSLYSSNTEAFF. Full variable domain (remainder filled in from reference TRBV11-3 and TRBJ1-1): EAGVVQSPRYKIIEKKQPVAFWCNPISGHNTLYWYLQNLGQGPELLIRYENEEAVDDSQLPKDRFSAERLKGVDSTLKIQPAELGDSAVYLCASSLYSSNTEAFFGQGTRLTVV.